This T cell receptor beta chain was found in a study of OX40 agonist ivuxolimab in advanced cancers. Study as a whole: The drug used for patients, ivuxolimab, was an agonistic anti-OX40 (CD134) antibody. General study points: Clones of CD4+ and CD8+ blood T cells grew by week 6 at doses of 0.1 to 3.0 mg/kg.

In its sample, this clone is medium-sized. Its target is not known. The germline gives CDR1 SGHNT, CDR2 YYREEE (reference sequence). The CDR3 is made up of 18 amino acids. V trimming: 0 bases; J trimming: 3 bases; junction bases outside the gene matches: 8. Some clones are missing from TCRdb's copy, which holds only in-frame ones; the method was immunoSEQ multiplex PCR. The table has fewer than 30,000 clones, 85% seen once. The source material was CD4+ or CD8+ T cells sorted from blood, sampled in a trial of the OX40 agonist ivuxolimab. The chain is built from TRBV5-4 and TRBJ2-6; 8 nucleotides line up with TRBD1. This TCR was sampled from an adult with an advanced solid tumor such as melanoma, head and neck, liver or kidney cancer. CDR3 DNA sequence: TGTGCCAGCAGCTTGGGCCAGGGGGCTTCTATTGGGGCCAACGTCCTGACTTTC. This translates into CASSLGQGASIGANVLTF.